This T cell receptor beta chain was sequenced during a study of CD8 T cells in ankylosing spondylitis. Broader study findings: Disease-linked clones bore a CD8+ phenotype and were relatively rare in peripheral blood. A TCR beta motif of eight highly homologous variants appeared characteristic of ankylosing spondylitis blood.

This clonotype was seen a few times. The antigen is not known. MiXCR was run by TCRdb on the 5' RACE reads, yielding one entry per CDR3 protein. The data contain under 150,000 distinct CDR3 sequences, 9.3% of them singletons. Germline V gene data show CDR1 as SGHNT and CDR2 as YENEEA. This CDR3 region has 16 residues. Trimming took 4 bases from V and 8 from J; bases not matched to a gene: 13. The V gene is TRBV11-3, the J gene TRBJ2-1; 8 nucleotides line up with TRBD2. The TCR sequence derives from a male donor with ankylosing spondylitis or in good health (not recorded which). Sequenced input: blood, either unsorted or a sorted T cell fraction (not recorded which). CDR3 residues: CASSSRREGRADEQFF. CDR3 DNA: TGTGCCAGCAGCTCGCGCCGGGAGGGCAGGGCAGATGAGCAGTTCTTC. The full variable domain, rest sourced from reference TRBV11-3 and TRBJ2-1, is EAGVVQSPRYKIIEKKQPVAFWCNPISGHNTLYWYLQNLGQGPELLIRYENEEAVDDSQLPKDRFSAERLKGVDSTLKIQPAELGDSAVYLCASSSRREGRADEQFFGPGTRLTVL.